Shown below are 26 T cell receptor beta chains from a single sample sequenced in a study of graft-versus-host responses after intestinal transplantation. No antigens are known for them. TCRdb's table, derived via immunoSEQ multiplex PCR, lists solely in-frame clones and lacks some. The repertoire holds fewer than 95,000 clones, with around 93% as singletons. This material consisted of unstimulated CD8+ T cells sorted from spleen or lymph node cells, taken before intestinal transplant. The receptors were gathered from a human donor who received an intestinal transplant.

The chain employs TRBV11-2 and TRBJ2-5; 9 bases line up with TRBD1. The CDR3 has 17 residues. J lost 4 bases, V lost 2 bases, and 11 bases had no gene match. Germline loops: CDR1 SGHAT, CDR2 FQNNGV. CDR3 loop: CASSLTAGQGLGETQYF. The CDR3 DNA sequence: TGTGCCAGCAGCTTAACAGCCGGACAGGGGTTAGGAGAGACCCAGTACTTC.

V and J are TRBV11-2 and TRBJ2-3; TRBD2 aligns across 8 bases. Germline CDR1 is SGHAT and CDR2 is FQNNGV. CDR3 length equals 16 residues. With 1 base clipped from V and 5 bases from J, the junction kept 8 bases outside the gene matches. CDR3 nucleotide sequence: TGTGCCAGCAGCTTAGGGGAGCGGGAGTTGGTAGATACGCAGTATTTT. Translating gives CASSLGERELVDTQYF.

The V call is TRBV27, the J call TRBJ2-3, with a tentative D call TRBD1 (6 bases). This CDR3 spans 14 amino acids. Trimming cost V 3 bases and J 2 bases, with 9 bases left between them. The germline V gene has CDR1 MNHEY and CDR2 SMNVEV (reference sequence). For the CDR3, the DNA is TGTGCCAGCAGTTTCCAGGGGTTCACAGATACGCAGTATTTT. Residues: CASSFQGFTDTQYF.

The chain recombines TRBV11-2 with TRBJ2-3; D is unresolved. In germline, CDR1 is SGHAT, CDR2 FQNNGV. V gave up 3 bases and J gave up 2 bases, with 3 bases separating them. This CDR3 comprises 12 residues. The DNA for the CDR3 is TGTGCCAGCAGCTTCATCACAGATACGCAGTATTTT. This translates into CASSFITDTQYF.

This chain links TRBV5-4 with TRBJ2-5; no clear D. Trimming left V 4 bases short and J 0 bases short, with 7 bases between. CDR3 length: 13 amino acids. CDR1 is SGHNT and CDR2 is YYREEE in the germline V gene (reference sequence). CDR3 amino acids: CASSEENQETQYF. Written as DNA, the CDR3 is TGTGCCAGCAGCGAGGAGAACCAAGAGACCCAGTACTTC.

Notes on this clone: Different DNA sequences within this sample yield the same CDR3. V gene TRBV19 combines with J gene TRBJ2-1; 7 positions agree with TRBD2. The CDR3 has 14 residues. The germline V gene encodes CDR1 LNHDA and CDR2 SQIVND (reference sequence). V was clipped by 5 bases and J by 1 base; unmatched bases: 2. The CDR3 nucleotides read TGTGCCAGTAGTTCCGGGGGGTCCTACAATGAGCAGTTCTTC. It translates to CASSSGGSYNEQFF.

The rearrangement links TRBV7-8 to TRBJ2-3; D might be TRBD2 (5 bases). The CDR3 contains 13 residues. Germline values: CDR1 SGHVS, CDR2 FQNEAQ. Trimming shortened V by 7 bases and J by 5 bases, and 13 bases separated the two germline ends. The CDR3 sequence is CASTPPAGDTQYF. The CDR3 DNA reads TGTGCCAGCACCCCTCCGGCGGGAGATACGCAGTATTTT.

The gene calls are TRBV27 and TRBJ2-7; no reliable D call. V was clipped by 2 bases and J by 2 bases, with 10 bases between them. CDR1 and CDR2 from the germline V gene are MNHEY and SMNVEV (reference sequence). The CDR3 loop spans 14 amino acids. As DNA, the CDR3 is TGTGCCAGCAGTTTAAATCTATATACCTACGAGCAGTACTTC. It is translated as CASSLNLYTYEQYF.

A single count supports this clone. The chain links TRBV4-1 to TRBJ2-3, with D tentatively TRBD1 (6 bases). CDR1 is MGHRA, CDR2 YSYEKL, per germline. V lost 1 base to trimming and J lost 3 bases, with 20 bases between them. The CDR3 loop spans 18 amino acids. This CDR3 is CASSQVRMVRGRTDTQYF. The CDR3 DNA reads TGCGCCAGCAGCCAAGTTCGGATGGTCAGGGGCAGGACAGATACGCAGTATTTT.

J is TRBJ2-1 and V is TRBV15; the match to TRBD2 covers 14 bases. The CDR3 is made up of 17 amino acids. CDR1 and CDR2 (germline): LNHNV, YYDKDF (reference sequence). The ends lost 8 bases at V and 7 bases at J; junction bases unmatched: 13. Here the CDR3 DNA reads TGTGCCACCGGATCGTGGCCGGGACTAGCGGGGGTAAATGAGCAGTTCTTC. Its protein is CATGSWPGLAGVNEQFF.

The CDR3 is CASSLGGALGYTF. CDR3 sequence (DNA): TGTGCCAGCAGTTTAGGGGGGGCATTAGGCTACACCTTC. The chain is built from TRBV27 and TRBJ1-2; D is possibly TRBD1 (6 bases). The CDR3 consists of 13 residues. The V gene lost 2 bases and the J gene lost 8 bases, with 12 bases spanning the gap. CDR1 is MNHEY, CDR2 SMNVEV, per germline (reference sequence).

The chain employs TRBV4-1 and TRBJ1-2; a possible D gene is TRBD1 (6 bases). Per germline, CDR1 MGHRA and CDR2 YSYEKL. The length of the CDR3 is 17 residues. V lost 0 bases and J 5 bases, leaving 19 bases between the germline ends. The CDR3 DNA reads TGCGCCAGCAGCCAAGACCAAACCATCTGGGGGCTTTATGGCTACACCTTC. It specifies CASSQDQTIWGLYGYTF.

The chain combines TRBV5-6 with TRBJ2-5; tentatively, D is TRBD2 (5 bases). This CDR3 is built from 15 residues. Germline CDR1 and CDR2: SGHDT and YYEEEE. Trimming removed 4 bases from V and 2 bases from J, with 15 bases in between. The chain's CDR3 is CASSPGGVVQETQYF. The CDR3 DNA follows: TGTGCCAGCAGCCCTGGAGGAGTTGTTCAAGAGACCCAGTACTTC.

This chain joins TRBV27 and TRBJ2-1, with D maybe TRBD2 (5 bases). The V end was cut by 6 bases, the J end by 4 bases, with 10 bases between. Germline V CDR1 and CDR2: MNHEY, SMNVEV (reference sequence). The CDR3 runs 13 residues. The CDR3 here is CASRADSYNEQFF. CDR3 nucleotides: TGTGCCAGCAGGGCGGACTCTTACAATGAGCAGTTCTTC.

DNA of the CDR3: TGTGCCAGCAGCTTCACTAGCGGATTCACAGATACGCAGTATTTT. Translated: CASSFTSGFTDTQYF. The chain uses TRBV5-6 and TRBJ2-3, with 8 bases identical to TRBD2. The CDR3 sequence is 15 residues long. The germline V gene has CDR1 SGHDT and CDR2 YYEEEE. V lost 2 bases, J lost 2 bases, and 4 bases stayed unmatched.

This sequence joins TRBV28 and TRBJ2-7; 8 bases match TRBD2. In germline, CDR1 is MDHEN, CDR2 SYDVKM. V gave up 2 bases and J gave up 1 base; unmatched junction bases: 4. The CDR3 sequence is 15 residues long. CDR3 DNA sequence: TGTGCCAGCAGTTTACGGGGACTAGAGTCCTACGAGCAGTACTTC. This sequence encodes CASSLRGLESYEQYF.

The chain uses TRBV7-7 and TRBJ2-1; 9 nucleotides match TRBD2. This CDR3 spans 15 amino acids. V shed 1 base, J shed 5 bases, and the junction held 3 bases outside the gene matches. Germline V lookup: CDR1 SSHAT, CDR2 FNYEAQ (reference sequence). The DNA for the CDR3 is TGTGCCAGCAGCTTAGGTCCTAGCGGGGACAATGAGCAGTTCTTC. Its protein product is CASSLGPSGDNEQFF.

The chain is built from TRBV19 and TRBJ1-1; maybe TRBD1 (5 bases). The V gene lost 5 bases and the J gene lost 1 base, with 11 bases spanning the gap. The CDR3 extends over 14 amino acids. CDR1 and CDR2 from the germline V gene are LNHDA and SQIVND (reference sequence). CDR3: CASSGGLSNTEAFF. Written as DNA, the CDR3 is TGTGCCAGTAGTGGGGGACTGTCGAACACTGAAGCTTTCTTT.

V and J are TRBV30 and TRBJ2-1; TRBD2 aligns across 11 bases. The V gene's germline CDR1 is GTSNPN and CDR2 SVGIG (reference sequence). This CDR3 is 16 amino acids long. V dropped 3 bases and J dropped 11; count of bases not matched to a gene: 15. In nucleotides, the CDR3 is TGTGCCTGGAGGGGAGGGACTAGCGGCGCCGCGTTGAAGCAGTTCTTC. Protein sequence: CAWRGGTSGAALKQFF.

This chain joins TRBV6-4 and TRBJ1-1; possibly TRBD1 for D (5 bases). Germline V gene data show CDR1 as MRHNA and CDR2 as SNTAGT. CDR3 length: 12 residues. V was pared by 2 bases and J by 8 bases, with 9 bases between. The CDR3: CASSDLGREAFF. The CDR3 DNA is TGTGCCAGCAGTGACCTGGGGCGAGAAGCTTTCTTT.

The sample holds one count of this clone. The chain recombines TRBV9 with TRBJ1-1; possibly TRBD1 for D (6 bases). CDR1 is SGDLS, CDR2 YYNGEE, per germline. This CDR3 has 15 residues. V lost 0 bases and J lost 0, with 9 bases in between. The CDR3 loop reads CASSVGGGLNTEAFF. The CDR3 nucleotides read TGTGCCAGCAGCGTAGGGGGGGGCTTGAACACTGAAGCTTTCTTT.

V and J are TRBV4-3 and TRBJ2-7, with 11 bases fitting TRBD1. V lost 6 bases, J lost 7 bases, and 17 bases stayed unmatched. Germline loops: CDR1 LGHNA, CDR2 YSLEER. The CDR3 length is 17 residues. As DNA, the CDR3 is TGCGCCAGCAGGTTGTCGTTGTTAGGACAGGGGGCAGGTGAGCAGTACTTC. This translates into CASRLSLLGQGAGEQYF.

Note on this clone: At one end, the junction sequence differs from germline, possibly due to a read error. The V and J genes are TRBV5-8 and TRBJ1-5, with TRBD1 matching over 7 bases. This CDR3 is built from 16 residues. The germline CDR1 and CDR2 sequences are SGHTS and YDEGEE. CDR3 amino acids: CASSLGQTGFNQPQHF. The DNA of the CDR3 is TGTGCCAGCAGTTTGGGGCAGACAGGGTTCAATCAGCCCCAGCATTTT.

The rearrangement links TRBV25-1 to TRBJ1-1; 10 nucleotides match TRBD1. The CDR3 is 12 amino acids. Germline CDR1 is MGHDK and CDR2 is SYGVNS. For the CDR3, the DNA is TGTGCAGTTGACAGGGGGCTCACTGAAGCTTTCTTT. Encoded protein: CAVDRGLTEAFF.

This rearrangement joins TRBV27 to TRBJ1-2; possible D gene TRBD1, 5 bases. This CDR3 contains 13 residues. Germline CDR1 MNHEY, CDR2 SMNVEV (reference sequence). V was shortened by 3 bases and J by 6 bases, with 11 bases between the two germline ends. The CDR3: CASSFSSGDGYTF. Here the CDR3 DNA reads TGTGCCAGCAGTTTTAGTTCGGGGGATGGCTACACCTTC.

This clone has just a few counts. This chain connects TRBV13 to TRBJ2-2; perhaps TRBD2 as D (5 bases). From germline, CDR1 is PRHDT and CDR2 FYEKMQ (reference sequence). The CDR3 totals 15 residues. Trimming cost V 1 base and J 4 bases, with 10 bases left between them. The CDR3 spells CASSLVGEFTGELFF. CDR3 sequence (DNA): TGTGCCAGCAGCTTAGTCGGGGAATTCACCGGGGAGCTGTTTTTT. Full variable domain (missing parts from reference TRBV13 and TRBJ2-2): AAGVIQSPRHLIKEKRETATLKCYPIPRHDTVYWYQQGPGQDPQFLISFYEKMQSDKGSIPDRFSAQQFSDYHSELNMSSLELGDSALYFCASSLVGEFTGELFFGEGSRLTVL.